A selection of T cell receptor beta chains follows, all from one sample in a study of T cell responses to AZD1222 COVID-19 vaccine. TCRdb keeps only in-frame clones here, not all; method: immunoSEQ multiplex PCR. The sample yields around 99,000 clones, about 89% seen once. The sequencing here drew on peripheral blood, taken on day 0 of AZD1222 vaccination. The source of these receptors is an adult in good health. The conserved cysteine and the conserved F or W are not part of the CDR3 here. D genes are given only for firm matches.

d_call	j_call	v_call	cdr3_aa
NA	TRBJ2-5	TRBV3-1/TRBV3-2	ASSQDLVARETQY
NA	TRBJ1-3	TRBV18	ASSMDSPPGNTIY
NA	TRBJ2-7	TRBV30	AWSVTISGTYEQY
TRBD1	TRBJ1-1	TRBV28	ASSPPLGQGLTEAF
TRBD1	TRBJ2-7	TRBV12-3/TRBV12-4	ASTRQGTYEQY
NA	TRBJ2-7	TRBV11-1	ASSLAPYEQY
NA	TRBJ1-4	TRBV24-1	ATSDSGAPGGRNEKLF
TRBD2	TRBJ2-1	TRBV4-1	ASSQGAGGPGYNEQF
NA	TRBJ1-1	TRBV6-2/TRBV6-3	ASSGEGGLNTEAF
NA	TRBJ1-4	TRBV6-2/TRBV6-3	ASSYSAGSLQEKLF
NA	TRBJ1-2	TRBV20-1	SASVGGRYGYT
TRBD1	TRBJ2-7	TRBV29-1	SVEKGQGAGEQY
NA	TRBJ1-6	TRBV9	ASSGHSGSSYNSPLH
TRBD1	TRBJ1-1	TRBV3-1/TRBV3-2	ASSPPDRGLSEAF
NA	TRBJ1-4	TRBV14	ASSQEAGQADNEKLF
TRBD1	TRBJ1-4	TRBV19	ASSTLGQGNEKLF
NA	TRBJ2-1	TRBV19	ASSPGDTGGEQF
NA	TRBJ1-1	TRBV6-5	ASSYSADSDTEAF
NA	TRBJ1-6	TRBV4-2	ASSPRGPEALH
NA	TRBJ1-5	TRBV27	ASSLEKGSNQPQH
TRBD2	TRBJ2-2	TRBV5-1	ASSLGLAGGPGTGELF
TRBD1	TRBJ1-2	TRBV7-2	ASRDTGGSLYGYT